These 21 T cell receptor beta chains originate from one sample sequenced in a study of cytomegalovirus exposure and HLA in healthy donors. Primers for the PCR totalled 60 Vbeta and 13 Jbeta. TCRdb's copy holds only in-frame clones and misses some; the assay was immunoSEQ multiplex PCR. The repertoire holds some 150,000 clones, roughly 80% seen once, with 4.5% in the top ten. The sample taken for sequencing was PBMCs. These receptors all come from a woman aged 45-59 years in good health and CMV-seropositive.

The V and J genes are TRBV5-1 and TRBJ1-1; D is uncertain. Trimming stripped 2 bases from V and 0 bases from J, with 11 bases between. Germline CDR1 SGHRS, CDR2 YFSETQ. This CDR3 has 15 residues. The DNA of the CDR3 is TGCGCCAGCAGCTTAGGACTTTTGGTGAACACTGAAGCTTTCTTT. It is translated as CASSLGLLVNTEAFF.

The chain uses TRBV7-2 and TRBJ2-7, with D perhaps matching TRBD2 (5 bases). The ends were cut back, 4 bases at V and 2 bases at J, with 12 bases in the middle. The CDR3 length is 14 residues. CDR1 and CDR2 (germline): SGHTA, FQGNSA. As DNA, the CDR3 is TGTGCCAGCAGCTCGACGGGGAGAGCCTACGAGCAGTACTTC. Protein: CASSSTGRAYEQYF.

The chain employs TRBV7-6 and TRBJ1-6; TRBD1 might be the D (5 bases). Germline values: CDR1 SGHVS, CDR2 FNYEAQ. The V and J ends lost 0 bases and 7 bases respectively, with 13 bases between them. The CDR3 spans 16 residues. The CDR3 region has the DNA TGTGCCAGCAGCTTAGCGTCACAGGCGTCGAATTCACCCCTCCACTTT. The encoded protein is CASSLASQASNSPLHF.

This clone was counted only a few times. The V gene is TRBV6-6, the J gene TRBJ1-1; D remains ambiguous. This CDR3 comprises 11 residues. Deletions cut 2 bases from V and 5 bases from J, with 3 bases between. Per germline, CDR1 MNHNY and CDR2 SVGAGI (reference sequence). Written as DNA, the CDR3 is TGTGCCAGCAGTTACCAGACTGAAGCTTTCTTT. Translated, it gives CASSYQTEAFF.

V usage is TRBV5-1 and J usage is TRBJ2-5; 8 bases fit TRBD1. Trimming removed 4 bases from V and 5 bases from J; junction bases left unmatched: 10. The CDR3 consists of 15 residues. The germline V gene encodes CDR1 SGHRS and CDR2 YFSETQ. The CDR3 protein is CASSLGQGREETQYF. In DNA, the CDR3 is TGCGCCAGCAGCCTTGGACAGGGTAGGGAGGAGACCCAGTACTTC. Supplemented by reference TRBV5-1 and TRBJ2-5, the full variable domain reads KAGVTQTPRYLIKTRGQQVTLSCSPISGHRSVSWYQQTPGQGLQFLFEYFSETQRNKGNFPGRFSGRQFSNSRSEMNVSTLELGDSALYLCASSLGQGREETQYFGPGTRLLVL.

In regard to this clone: Mismatch with germline at one junction end may stem from a read error. The chain combines TRBV19 with TRBJ1-1; tentative D call: TRBD1 (6 bases). This CDR3 region has 13 residues. The V gene's germline CDR1 is LNHDA and CDR2 SQIVND (reference sequence). The chain's CDR3 is CASSIQGSTEVFF. The CDR3 nucleotides are TGTGCCAGTAGTATACAGGGGTCCACTGAAGTTTTCTTT.

The rearrangement joins TRBV4-2 to TRBJ2-3; perhaps TRBD1 as D (6 bases). There are 12 residues in the CDR3. Trimming removed 4 bases from V and 4 bases from J, with 6 bases in between. Germline CDR1 reads LGHNA; CDR2 reads YNFKEQ. The CDR3 here is CASSPGADTQYF. The CDR3 region has the DNA TGTGCCAGCAGCCCAGGGGCAGATACGCAGTATTTT.

V gene TRBV11-2 combines with J gene TRBJ1-1; 7 bases are a match to TRBD1. The CDR3 is 16 amino acids. With V trimmed by 1 base and J by 1 base, 6 bases remained unmatched. CDR1 and CDR2 from the germline V gene are SGHAT and FQNNGV. The CDR3 loop reads CASSLGEAGGNTEAFF. In DNA form, the CDR3 reads TGTGCCAGCAGCTTAGGTGAGGCAGGGGGGAACACTGAAGCTTTCTTT. Supplemented by reference TRBV11-2 and TRBJ1-1, the full variable domain reads EAGVAQSPRYKIIEKRQSVAFWCNPISGHATLYWYQQILGQGPKLLIQFQNNGVVDDSQLPKDRFSAERLKGVDSTLKIQPAKLEDSAVYLCASSLGEAGGNTEAFFGQGTRLTVV.

The chain couples TRBV6-4 to TRBJ1-2; 9 nucleotides agree with TRBD1. Trimming removed 6 bases from V and 8 bases from J; junction bases left unmatched: 22. CDR1 MRHNA and CDR2 SNTAGT come from the germline V gene. The CDR3 is 18 amino acids. The CDR3 loop reads CASSPQGAIIDDVMGYTF. The CDR3 DNA follows: TGTGCCAGCAGCCCACAGGGGGCTATCATTGACGATGTTATGGGCTACACCTTC.

The rearrangement joins TRBV6-1 to TRBJ1-1; D remains ambiguous. This CDR3 region has 13 residues. Trimming took 6 bases from V and 1 from J, leaving 9 bases between them. Germline CDR1 is MNHNS and CDR2 is SASEGT. CDR3 in amino acids: CASSDTENTEAFF. As DNA, the CDR3 is TGTGCCAGCAGCGACACTGAGAACACTGAAGCTTTCTTT.

This clone was counted only a few times. The V gene is TRBV4-1, the J gene TRBJ1-4; D unclear. The CDR3 loop spans 15 amino acids. V shed 1 base and J shed 8 bases, with 14 bases lying between them. The germline V gene encodes CDR1 MGHRA and CDR2 YSYEKL. In nucleotides, the CDR3 is TGCGCCAGCAGCCAAGGTGGAGGGTTGACCGAAAAACTGTTTTTT. This codes for CASSQGGGLTEKLFF.

The chain couples TRBV10-3 to TRBJ1-3, with 8 bases matching TRBD1. V was pared by 6 bases and J by 2 bases, with 15 bases of the junction left unmatched. This CDR3 has 18 residues. The germline CDR1 and CDR2 sequences are ENHRY and SYGVKD. The CDR3 coding sequence is TGTGCCATCAGGGCGGGACAGGACATACGAGGACCTGGAAACACCATATATTTT. It encodes CAIRAGQDIRGPGNTIYF.

The V gene is TRBV5-4, the J gene TRBJ2-3; tentatively, D is TRBD2 (5 bases). Germline V CDR1 and CDR2: SGHNT, YYREEE (reference sequence). V was pared by 2 bases and J by 5 bases, with 9 bases between. This CDR3 is built from 13 residues. CDR3 sequence: CASSFAGGDTQYF. CDR3 DNA: TGTGCCAGCAGCTTTGCGGGCGGAGATACGCAGTATTTT.

This clone is a singleton in its sample. The chain combines TRBV11-2 with TRBJ2-1; a possible D gene is TRBD1 (5 bases). CDR3 length: 17 amino acids. Trimming shortened V by 0 bases and J by 8 bases, and 20 bases separated the two germline ends. Germline CDR1 SGHAT, CDR2 FQNNGV. The CDR3 DNA follows: TGTGCCAGCAGCTTAGATCTAACTCAGGGATTGGGTGATGAGCAGTTCTTC. It is translated as CASSLDLTQGLGDEQFF.

The gene calls are TRBV19 and TRBJ2-5; the match to TRBD1 covers 11 bases. V shed 6 bases and J 9 bases; nucleotides not matched to a gene: 3. This CDR3 has 12 residues. CDR1 and CDR2 from the germline V gene are LNHDA and SQIVND (reference sequence). This CDR3 is CASSRDRGAQYF. CDR3 sequence (DNA): TGTGCCAGTAGCCGGGACAGGGGGGCCCAGTACTTC. Looking up the rest from reference TRBV19 and TRBJ2-5 gives the full variable domain: DGGITQSPKYLFRKEGQNVTLSCEQNLNHDAMYWYRQDPGQGLRLIYYSQIVNDFQKGDIAEGYSVSREKKESFPLTVTSAQKNPTAFYLCASSRDRGAQYFGPGTRLLVL.

The V call is TRBV7-6, the J call TRBJ2-1, with 7 bases lining up with TRBD2. Germline V lookup: CDR1 SGHVS, CDR2 FNYEAQ. V lost 3 bases and J lost 0; bases outside the gene matches: 8. CDR3 size: 17 residues. The CDR3 coding sequence is TGTGCCAGCAGCTTCCGGGGGGACCACAACTCCTACAATGAGCAGTTCTTC. Translated, it gives CASSFRGDHNSYNEQFF.

This chain uses TRBV20-1 with TRBJ1-2; 7 nucleotides agree with TRBD1. CDR1 and CDR2 (germline): DFQATT, SNEGSKA (reference sequence). The CDR3 consists of 10 residues. The CDR3 spells CTRQGDGYTF. In DNA, the CDR3 is TGCACTAGACAGGGAGATGGCTACACCTTC.

The chain couples TRBV5-1 to TRBJ2-3; 7 bases match TRBD2. Per germline, CDR1 SGHRS and CDR2 YFSETQ. V gave up 4 bases and J gave up 2 bases; unmatched junction bases: 19. This CDR3 region has 19 residues. Here the CDR3 DNA reads TGCGCCAGCAGCCCCTCAACGGGAAACCTAGCGGCCCACACAGATACGCAGTATTTT. This codes for CASSPSTGNLAAHTDTQYF.

Only a few counts were recorded for this clone. The chain links TRBV4-2 to TRBJ2-5; 10 bases are a match to TRBD1. V was pared by 3 bases and J by 4 bases, with 8 bases of the junction left unmatched. Germline V gives CDR1 LGHNA, CDR2 YNFKEQ. The CDR3 covers 16 residues. CDR3 protein: CASSHTGTGEGETQYF. CDR3 sequence (DNA): TGTGCCAGCAGCCACACCGGGACAGGGGAGGGAGAGACCCAGTACTTC.

The J gene is TRBJ2-4, the V gene TRBV6-5, with 9 positions matching TRBD1. Germline V gene sequence: CDR1 MNHEY, CDR2 SVGAGI. V lost 6 bases and J lost 0; bases outside the gene matches: 3. This CDR3 is built from 15 residues. CDR3 protein: CASSLGQGAKNIQYF. In nucleotides, the CDR3 is TGTGCCAGCAGCTTGGGACAGGGAGCCAAAAACATTCAGTACTTC.

The chain uses TRBV28 and TRBJ2-6; D remains ambiguous. Trimming stripped 2 bases from V and 1 base from J, with 6 bases between. CDR3 length: 15 residues. Germline CDR1 reads MDHEN; CDR2 reads SYDVKM. This chain's CDR3 is CASSLVVSGANVLTF. The CDR3 DNA reads TGTGCCAGCAGTTTAGTAGTTTCTGGGGCCAACGTCCTGACTTTC.